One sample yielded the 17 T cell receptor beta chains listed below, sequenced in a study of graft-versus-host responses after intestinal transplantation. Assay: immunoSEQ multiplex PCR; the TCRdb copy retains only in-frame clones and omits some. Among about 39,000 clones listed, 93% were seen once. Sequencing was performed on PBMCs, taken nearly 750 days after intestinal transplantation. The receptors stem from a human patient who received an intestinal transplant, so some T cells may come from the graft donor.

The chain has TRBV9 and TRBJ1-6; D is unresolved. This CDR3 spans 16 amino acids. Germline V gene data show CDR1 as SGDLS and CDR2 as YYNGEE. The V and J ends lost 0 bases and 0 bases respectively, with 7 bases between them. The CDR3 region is CASSVGADSYNSPLHF. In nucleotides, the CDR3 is TGTGCCAGCAGCGTAGGGGCAGACTCCTATAATTCACCCCTCCACTTT.

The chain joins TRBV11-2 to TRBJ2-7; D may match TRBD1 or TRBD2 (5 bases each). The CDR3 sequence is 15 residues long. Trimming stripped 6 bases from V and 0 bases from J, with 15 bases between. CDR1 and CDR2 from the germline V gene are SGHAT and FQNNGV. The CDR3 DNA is TGTGCCAGCAGTAGAGCCGGGACGAGCTCCTACGAGCAGTACTTC. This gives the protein CASSRAGTSSYEQYF.

The CDR3 nucleotides read TGTGCCAGCAGTTTAGGTGGGTACGAGCAGTACTTC. Translation: CASSLGGYEQYF. V is TRBV28 and J is TRBJ2-7, with no clear D. The V gene's germline CDR1 is MDHEN and CDR2 SYDVKM. The CDR3 totals 12 residues. Deletions cut 2 bases from V and 4 bases from J, with 6 bases between.

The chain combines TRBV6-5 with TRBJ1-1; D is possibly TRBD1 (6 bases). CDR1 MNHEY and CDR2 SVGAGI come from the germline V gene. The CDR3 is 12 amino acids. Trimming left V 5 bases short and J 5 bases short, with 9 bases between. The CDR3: CASSQQGTEAFF. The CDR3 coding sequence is TGTGCCAGCAGTCAGCAGGGGACTGAAGCTTTCTTT.

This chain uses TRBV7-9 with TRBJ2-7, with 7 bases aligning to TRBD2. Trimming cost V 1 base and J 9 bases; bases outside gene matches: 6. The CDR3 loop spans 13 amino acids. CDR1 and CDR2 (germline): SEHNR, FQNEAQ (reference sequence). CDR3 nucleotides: TGTGCCAGCAGCTTAGATTCAGCTAGCGGGCAGTACTTC. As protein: CASSLDSASGQYF.

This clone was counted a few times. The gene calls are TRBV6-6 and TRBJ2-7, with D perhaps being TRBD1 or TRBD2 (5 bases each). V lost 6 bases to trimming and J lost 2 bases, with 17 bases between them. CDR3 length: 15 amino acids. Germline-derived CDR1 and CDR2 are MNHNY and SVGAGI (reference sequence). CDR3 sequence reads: CASSQGPTYPYEQYF. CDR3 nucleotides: TGTGCCAGCAGCCAGGGACCCACCTACCCCTACGAGCAGTACTTC.

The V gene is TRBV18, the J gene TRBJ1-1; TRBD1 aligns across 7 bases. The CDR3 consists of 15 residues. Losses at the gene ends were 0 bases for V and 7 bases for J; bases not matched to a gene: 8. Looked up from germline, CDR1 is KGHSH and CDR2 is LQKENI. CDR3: CASSPPHRGTGEAFF. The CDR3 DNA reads TGTGCCAGCTCACCACCCCACAGGGGAACGGGTGAAGCTTTCTTT.

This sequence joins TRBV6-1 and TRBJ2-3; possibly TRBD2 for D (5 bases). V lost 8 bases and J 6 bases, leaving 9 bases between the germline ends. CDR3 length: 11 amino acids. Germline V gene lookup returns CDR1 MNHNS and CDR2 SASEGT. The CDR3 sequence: CASLRRDTQYF. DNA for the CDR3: TGTGCCAGCCTTAGGAGGGATACGCAGTATTTT.

Here the CDR3 DNA reads TGCATCGCCGGACTAGCGGGAGTTTCGGAGACCCAGTACTTC. Protein: CIAGLAGVSETQYF. The gene calls are TRBV29-1 and TRBJ2-5; 13 positions match TRBD2. Per the germline V gene, CDR1 is SQVTM and CDR2 is ANQGSEA. CDR3 length: 14 amino acids.

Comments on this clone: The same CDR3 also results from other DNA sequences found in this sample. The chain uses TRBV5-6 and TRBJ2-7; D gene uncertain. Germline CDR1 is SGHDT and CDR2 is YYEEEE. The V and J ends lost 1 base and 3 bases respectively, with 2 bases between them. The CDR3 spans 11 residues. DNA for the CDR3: TGTGCCAGCAGCTTGTTCTACGAGCAGTACTTC. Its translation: CASSLFYEQYF.

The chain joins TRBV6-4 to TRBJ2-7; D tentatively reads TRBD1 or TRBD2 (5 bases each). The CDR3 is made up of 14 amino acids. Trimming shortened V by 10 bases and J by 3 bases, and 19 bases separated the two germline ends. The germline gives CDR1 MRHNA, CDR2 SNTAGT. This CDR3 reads CANDSGGLSYEQYF. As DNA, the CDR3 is TGTGCCAACGACTCTGGGGGATTAAGCTACGAGCAGTACTTC.

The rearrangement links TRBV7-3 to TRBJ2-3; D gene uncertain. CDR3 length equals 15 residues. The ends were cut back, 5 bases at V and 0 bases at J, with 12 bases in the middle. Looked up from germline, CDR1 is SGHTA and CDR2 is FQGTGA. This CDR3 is CASSPLPTSTDTQYF. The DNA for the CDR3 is TGTGCCAGCAGCCCGCTCCCGACTAGCACAGATACGCAGTATTTT.

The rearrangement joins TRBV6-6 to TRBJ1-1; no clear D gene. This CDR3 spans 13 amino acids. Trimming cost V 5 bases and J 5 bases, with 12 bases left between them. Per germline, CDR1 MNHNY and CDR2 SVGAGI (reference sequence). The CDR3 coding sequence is TGTGCCAGCAGTACAGAGCTGTGGACTGAAGCTTTCTTT. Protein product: CASSTELWTEAFF.

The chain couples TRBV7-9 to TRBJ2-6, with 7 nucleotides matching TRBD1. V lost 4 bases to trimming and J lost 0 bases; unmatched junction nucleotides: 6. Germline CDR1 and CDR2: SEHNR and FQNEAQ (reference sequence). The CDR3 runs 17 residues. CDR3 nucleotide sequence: TGTGCCAGCAGCTCTCCGGGACAGAACTCTGGGGCCAACGTCCTGACTTTC. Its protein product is CASSSPGQNSGANVLTF.

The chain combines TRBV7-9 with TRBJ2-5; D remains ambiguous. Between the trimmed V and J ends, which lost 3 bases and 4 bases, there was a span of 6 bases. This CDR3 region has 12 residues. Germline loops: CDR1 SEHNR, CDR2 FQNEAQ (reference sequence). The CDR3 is CASSFGGETQYF. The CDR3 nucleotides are TGTGCCAGCAGCTTCGGTGGAGAGACCCAGTACTTC.

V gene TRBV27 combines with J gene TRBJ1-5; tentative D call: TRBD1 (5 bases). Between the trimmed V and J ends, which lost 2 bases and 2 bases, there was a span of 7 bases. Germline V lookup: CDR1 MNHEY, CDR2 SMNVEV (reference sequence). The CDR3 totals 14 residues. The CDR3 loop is CASSLVGGNQPQHF. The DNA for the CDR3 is TGTGCCAGCAGTTTAGTGGGGGGCAATCAGCCCCAGCATTTT.

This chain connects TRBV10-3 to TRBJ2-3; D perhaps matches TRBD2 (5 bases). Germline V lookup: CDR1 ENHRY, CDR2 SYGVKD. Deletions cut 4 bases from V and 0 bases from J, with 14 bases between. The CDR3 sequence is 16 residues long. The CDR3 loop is CAISGLTRVSTDTQYF. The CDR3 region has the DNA TGTGCCATCAGTGGACTAACTAGAGTTAGCACAGATACGCAGTATTTT.